One and the same sample provided the 19 T cell receptor beta chains below, sequenced in a study of T cells in women clearing cervical HPV infection. The table came from immunoSEQ multiplex PCR; TCRdb's copy has only in-frame clones and leaves some out. This sample's clone table lists around 25,000 clones. The sequenced sample was blood buffy coat. These receptors all come from a woman between 18 and 69 years old with a cervical HPV16 infection that either progressed to CIN3+ or cleared (not recorded which).

A remark on this clone: The CDR3 end lies 3 residues beyond the end of the read and is filled in from the germline J gene. The rearrangement links TRBV20-1 to TRBJ1-2, with a tentative D call TRBD1 (5 bases). Trimming cost V 3 bases and J 7 bases, with 21 bases left between them. CDR3 length: 15 amino acids. Germline lookup yields CDR1 DFQATT and CDR2 SNEGSKA (reference sequence). The sequenced CDR3 bases are TGCAGTGCTAGCCCTACAGGCTTACAGCGTCTTGGC. It specifies CSASPTGLQRLG. The whole CDR3 sequence reads CSASPTGLQRLGYTF.

Note on this clone: The CDR3 end falls 3 residues outside the read, so it is completed with the germline J gene. V usage is TRBV11-2 and J usage is TRBJ2-7; no clear D. The CDR3 consists of 11 residues. Trimming removed 3 bases from V and 2 bases from J, with 2 bases in between. Germline lookup yields CDR1 SGHAT and CDR2 FQNNGV. CDR3 bases read: TGTGCCAGCAGCTTCGCCTACGAG. This codes for CASSFAYE. In full, the CDR3 is CASSFAYEQYF. Looking up the rest from reference TRBV11-2 and TRBJ2-7 gives the full variable domain: EAGVAQSPRYKIIEKRQSVAFWCNPISGHATLYWYQQILGQGPKLLIQFQNNGVVDDSQLPKDRFSAERLKGVDSTLKIQPAKLEDSAVYLCASSFAYEQYFGPGTRLTVT.

To note about this clone: From the germline J gene comes the end of the CDR3, since the read stops 3 residues before it. The genes are TRBV20-1 and TRBJ1-2, with 8 bases matching TRBD1. This CDR3 comprises 14 residues. Germline V lookup: CDR1 DFQATT, CDR2 SNEGSKA (reference sequence). Partial CDR3 DNA: TGCAGTGCCTTCGACAGGGGAGTCGGGGAGACC. It yields the protein CSAFDRGVGET. The entire CDR3 sequence reads CSAFDRGVGETYTF.

For this clone: The read ends 3 residues early relative to the CDR3; the germline J gene fills the gap. The V call is TRBV7-9, the J call TRBJ1-2; 7 bases map to TRBD1. CDR3 length: 15 residues. After removal of 5 bases from V and 3 bases from J, the junction contained 9 bases not matched to a gene. The germline gives CDR1 SEHNR, CDR2 FQNEAQ (reference sequence). The covered CDR3 bases are TGTGCCAGCAGCCTAGTGGGACAGTTACACTATGGC. Its translation is CASSLVGQLHYG. The CDR3 in its entirety is CASSLVGQLHYGYTF.

Notes on this clone: The read halts 3 residues ahead of the CDR3 end, with the missing end drawn from the germline J gene. V is TRBV7-6 and J is TRBJ2-1; the match to TRBD2 covers 13 bases. Losses at the gene ends were 5 bases for V and 4 bases for J; bases not matched to a gene: 5. The CDR3 has 16 amino acids. Germline V gene lookup returns CDR1 SGHVS and CDR2 FNYEAQ. The sequenced part of the CDR3 DNA is TGTGCCAGCAGCGAAGGACTAGCGGGGGAATACAATGAG. Encoded protein: CASSEGLAGEYNE. The entire CDR3 protein is CASSEGLAGEYNEQFF.

Concerning this clone: The missing CDR3 end, 3 residues past where the read stops, is filled in from the germline J gene. The chain carries TRBV7-2 and TRBJ1-1; the D gene is possibly TRBD1 (6 bases). Trimming cost V 5 bases and J 0 bases, with 10 bases left between them. Germline V gene lookup returns CDR1 SGHTA and CDR2 FQGNSA. CDR3 length: 14 amino acids. The CDR3 DNA, read in part, is TGTGCCAGCAGCCGCAGGGGAATGAACACTGAA. It translates to CASSRRGMNTE. The entire CDR3 protein reads CASSRRGMNTEAFF.

Turning to this clone: The DNA ends 3 residues before the CDR3 does, and the rest of the CDR3 is filled in from the germline J gene. The chain employs TRBV5-6 and TRBJ2-5; TRBD2 aligns across 8 bases. Germline-derived CDR1 and CDR2 are SGHDT and YYEEEE. V lost 2 bases and J lost 2; bases outside the gene matches: 5. CDR3 length equals 15 residues. CDR3 sequence reads: CASSFGRGGQETQYF. The covered CDR3 bases are TGTGCCAGCAGCTTCGGGCGCGGGGGGCAAGAGACC.

Turning to this clone: The read stops 3 residues short of the end of the CDR3; the missing end is completed from the germline J gene. The chain combines TRBV5-4 with TRBJ1-3; D call uncertain. Germline lookup yields CDR1 SGHNT and CDR2 YYREEE (reference sequence). V was pared by 0 bases and J by 2 bases, with 6 bases between. This CDR3 region has 14 residues. CDR3 in amino acids: CASSLAGTGNTIYF. CDR3 DNA, as far as it was read: TGTGCCAGCAGCTTGGCGGGGACTGGAAACACC. The complete variable domain, with remaining parts taken from reference TRBV5-4 and TRBJ1-3, reads ETGVTQSPTHLIKTRGQQVTLRCSSQSGHNTVSWYQQALGQGPQFIFQYYREEENGRGNFPPRFSGLQFPNYSSELNVNALELDDSALYLCASSLAGTGNTIYFGEGSWLTVV.

Worth noting for this clone: The missing CDR3 end, 3 residues past where the read stops, is filled in from the germline J gene. The chain recombines TRBV20-1 with TRBJ2-7; 8 bases match TRBD1. V was clipped by 3 bases and J by 2 bases; unmatched bases: 21. The CDR3 loop spans 19 amino acids. Germline CDR1 and CDR2: DFQATT and SNEGSKA (reference sequence). The covered CDR3 bases are TGCAGTGCTAGTAGAACCACAGGGGGACGGAGGTCAACGACCTACGAG. It codes for CSASRTTGGRRSTTYE. The entire CDR3 reads CSASRTTGGRRSTTYEQYF.

Note on this clone: The missing CDR3 end, 3 residues past where the read stops, is filled in from the germline J gene. The chain couples TRBV6-1 to TRBJ2-5; tentatively, D is TRBD1 (5 bases). Trimming removed 1 base at V and 2 bases at J, with 11 bases between. The CDR3 sequence is 15 residues long. From germline, CDR1 is MNHNS and CDR2 SASEGT. The sequenced CDR3 bases are TGTGCCAGCAGTGAAGTGGGGCAGTTTCAAGAGACC. Amino acids: CASSEVGQFQET. The full CDR3 is CASSEVGQFQETQYF.

Points on this clone: The read gets to within 3 residues of the CDR3 end, and the germline J gene fills in the rest. The rearrangement links TRBV11-2 to TRBJ2-3; 8 nucleotides match TRBD1. Germline lookup yields CDR1 SGHAT and CDR2 FQNNGV. The CDR3 is 14 residues long. The sequenced CDR3 bases are TGTGCCAGCAGCTTAGGGACAGGGCCACAGCCG. Residues: CASSLGTGPQP. The CDR3, in full, reads CASSLGTGPQPQYF.

As concerns this clone: The observed sequence ends 3 residues before the CDR3 terminus, with the missing tail filled in from the germline J gene. The chain uses TRBV6-2 or TRBV6-3 and TRBJ2-3; D assignment may be TRBD1 or TRBD2 (5 bases each). In germline, CDR1 is MNHEY, CDR2 SVGEGT. The CDR3 has 15 residues. The covered CDR3 bases are TGTGCCAGCAGCCCGGGCCGTCGGCAGGGAGAGACG. Its protein product is CASSPGRRQGET. The CDR3, in full, reads CASSPGRRQGETQYF.

About this clone: Read data end 3 residues before the CDR3 end; the end is taken from the germline J gene. This rearrangement joins TRBV7-9 to TRBJ2-1; TRBD2 matches 11 bases. The length of the CDR3 is 15 residues. J gave up 5 bases and V 5 bases, and 5 bases lay outside the gene matches. CDR1 and CDR2 from the germline V gene are SEHNR and FQNEAQ (reference sequence). The CDR3 is CASSPGLAAHNEQFF. The CDR3 bases that were read are TGTGCCAGCAGCCCGGGACTAGCGGCCCACAATGAG.

Note on this clone: The CDR3 end lies 3 residues beyond the end of the read and is filled in from the germline J gene. The chain recombines TRBV5-1 with TRBJ2-3; TRBD2 matches 8 bases. CDR3 length: 18 amino acids. V shed 0 bases and J 6 bases; nucleotides not matched to a gene: 15. Germline V CDR1 and CDR2: SGHRS, YFSETQ. The CDR3 bases that were read are TGCGCCAGCAGCTTGGACCCCCCTAGCGGGTCAACCCGCGATACG. As protein: CASSLDPPSGSTRDT. The complete CDR3 protein is CASSLDPPSGSTRDTQYF.

Regarding this clone: The read ends 3 residues shy of where the CDR3 ends; the end is completed using the germline J gene. The chain joins TRBV12-3 or TRBV12-4 to TRBJ1-3; 10 bases are shared with TRBD1. Trimming took 3 bases from V and 3 from J; bases not matched to a gene: 2. CDR3 length equals 15 residues. The covered CDR3 bases are TGTGCCAGCAGTTTGGGACAGGGGTTTGGAAACACC. Translated, it gives CASSLGQGFGNT. The entire CDR3 protein reads CASSLGQGFGNTIYF.

In regard to this clone: The CDR3 end is not reached by the read, which stops 3 residues before it; the germline J gene fills it in. The chain carries TRBV24-1 and TRBJ2-7; D might be TRBD1 (5 bases). Germline CDR1 and CDR2: KGHDR and SFDVKD. V lost 4 bases and J lost 6, with 12 bases in between. The CDR3 consists of 13 residues. The DNA read from the CDR3 is TGTGCCACCAGTGACAGGGAAGGGGCCGAG. Translation: CATSDREGAE. The entire CDR3 protein is CATSDREGAEQYF.

On this clone: The CDR3 goes on 3 residues after the read ends, and that part is filled in from the germline J gene. The V gene is TRBV2, the J gene TRBJ2-1, with TRBD2 matching 8 bases. The CDR3 has 15 amino acids. Germline V gene lookup returns CDR1 SNHLY and CDR2 FYNNEI. V dropped 7 bases and J dropped 3; count of bases not matched to a gene: 8. The part of the CDR3 DNA that was read is TGTGCCAGCAAAAGGCGTAGCGGGGACTACAATGAG. Its protein is CASKRRSGDYNE. The full-length CDR3 reads as CASKRRSGDYNEQFF.

As regards this clone: The read ends 3 residues shy of where the CDR3 ends; the end is completed using the germline J gene. This sequence joins TRBV7-2 and TRBJ1-2, with D possibly matching TRBD1 (5 bases). The CDR3 runs to 15 residues. CDR1 and CDR2 (germline): SGHTA, FQGNSA. The CDR3 sequence is CASSLNGGIPYDYTF. CDR3 bases read: TGTGCCAGCAGCTTAAACGGGGGGATTCCCTACGAC.

On this clone itself: The CDR3 end falls 3 residues outside the read, so it is completed with the germline J gene. The J gene is TRBJ1-2, the V gene TRBV10-3, with 8 bases matching TRBD1. This CDR3 is 15 amino acids long. Per germline, CDR1 ENHRY and CDR2 SYGVKD. The CDR3 spells CAISESGTGQAGYTF. CDR3 bases read: TGTGCCATCAGTGAGTCGGGGACAGGACAAGCGGGC.